The 16 T cell receptor beta chains in this list originate from one sample, sequenced in a study of Graves' ophthalmopathy and Graves' hyperthyroidism. Amplified material comprised TCR beta CDR3 regions derived from RNA transcripts. A first-round RT-PCR used HTBI primers, followed by a second-round multiplex PCR. Using its own MiXCR run on the multiplex PCR reads, TCRdb lists one record per CDR3 protein. The table records 400,000 or so distinct CDR3 sequences, roughly 15% of them present only once. Sequencing was done on a sample of peripheral blood. These receptors were taken from an adult woman with stable Graves' hyperthyroidism.

A few counts support this clonotype. The V call is TRBV15, the J call TRBJ1-1; TRBD1 matches at 7 bases. V lost 0 bases, J lost 6 bases, and 7 bases stayed unmatched. The length of the CDR3 is 15 residues. Germline CDR1 and CDR2: LNHNV and YYDKDF (reference sequence). This CDR3 is CATSRERQGLSEAFF. CDR3 nucleotides: TGTGCCACCAGCAGAGAGCGACAGGGTCTCTCTGAAGCTTTCTTT.

Comment on this clonotype: This may be a read error, as it is one base from a much larger clone. V gene TRBV28 combines with J gene TRBJ1-6; D is unresolved. Per germline, CDR1 MDHEN and CDR2 SYDVKM. The CDR3 is 15 residues long. This chain's CDR3 is CASSRMDRDNSHLHF. As DNA, the CDR3 is TGTGCCAGCAGCCGAATGGACCGAGATAATTCACACCTCCACTTT.

This clonotype was counted between two and nine times. This sequence joins TRBV7-9 and TRBJ2-7; D remains unclear. CDR3 size: 12 residues. Per germline, CDR1 SEHNR and CDR2 FQNEAQ (reference sequence). Trimming shortened V by 4 bases and J by 5 bases, and 9 bases separated the two germline ends. CDR3 nucleotides: TGTGCCAGCAGCTCAGGTCGCCACGAGCAGTACTTC. This codes for CASSSGRHEQYF. Drawing the rest from reference TRBV7-9 and TRBJ2-7, the complete variable domain is DTGVSQNPRHKITKRGQNVTFRCDPISEHNRLYWYRQTLGQGPEFLTYFQNEAQLEKSRLLSDRFSAERPKGSFSTLEIQRTEQGDSAMYLCASSSGRHEQYFGPGTRLTVT.

In this sample, this clonotype turned up many times. Here the CDR3 DNA reads TGTGCCACCAGCACCCGCGAGGCATACGAGCAGTACTTC. Translation: CATSTREAYEQYF. This sequence joins TRBV15 and TRBJ2-7; D remains unclear. The CDR3 covers 13 residues. Deletions cut 4 bases from V and 4 bases from J, with 11 bases between. The germline V gene has CDR1 LNHNV and CDR2 YYDKDF (reference sequence).

The rearrangement uses TRBV15 and TRBJ1-2; D may be TRBD1 (5 bases). Germline V gene sequence: CDR1 LNHNV, CDR2 YYDKDF (reference sequence). CDR3 length equals 14 residues. Trimming left V 0 bases short and J 6 bases short, with 11 bases between. In DNA form, the CDR3 reads TGTGCCACCAGCAGAGATGCAGGGCCGGATGGCTACACCTTC. Encoded protein: CATSRDAGPDGYTF.

This clonotype was seen ten or more times. This chain joins TRBV12-3 or TRBV12-4 and TRBJ1-5; D not resolved. Trimming shortened V by 4 bases and J by 0 bases, and 7 bases separated the two germline ends. The CDR3 length is 14 residues. In nucleotides, the CDR3 is TGTGCCAGCAGTTACCTTTATAGCAATCAGCCCCAGCATTTT. It yields the protein CASSYLYSNQPQHF.

J is TRBJ2-7 and V is TRBV7-9; 7 bases are a match to TRBD1. V dropped 4 bases and J dropped 6; count of bases not matched to a gene: 9. CDR1 and CDR2 from the germline V gene are SEHNR and FQNEAQ (reference sequence). The CDR3 consists of 14 residues. The CDR3 nucleotides read TGTGCCAGCAGCTCCGCCGGGACAGATCCCGAGCAGTACGTC. Protein product: CASSSAGTDPEQYV.

V gene TRBV6-2 or TRBV6-3 combines with J gene TRBJ2-7, with 9 bases identical to TRBD1. Trimming cost V 6 bases and J 3 bases; bases outside gene matches: 12. Per the germline V gene, CDR1 is MNHEY and CDR2 is SVGEGT. The CDR3 totals 16 residues. The CDR3 protein is CASSYPRDRDDYEQYF. The DNA of the CDR3 is TGTGCCAGCAGCTACCCCCGGGACAGGGACGACTACGAGCAGTACTTC.

This clonotype was recorded at least ten times. The V gene is TRBV19, the J gene TRBJ2-2; D is ambiguous. Between the trimmed V and J ends, which lost 3 bases and 0 bases, there was a span of 5 bases. Germline CDR1 is LNHDA and CDR2 is SQIVND (reference sequence). The CDR3 totals 14 residues. The CDR3 DNA sequence: TGTGCCAGTAGTATTGTTACGAACACCGGGGAGCTGTTTTTT. Its protein is CASSIVTNTGELFF. The entire variable domain, with the rest obtained from reference TRBV19 and TRBJ2-2, is as follows: DGGITQSPKYLFRKEGQNVTLSCEQNLNHDAMYWYRQDPGQGLRLIYYSQIVNDFQKGDIAEGYSVSREKKESFPLTVTSAQKNPTAFYLCASSIVTNTGELFFGEGSRLTVL.

In this sample, this clonotype turned up a few times. This rearrangement joins TRBV9 to TRBJ1-6, with 7 bases matching TRBD1. V was clipped by 0 bases and J by 6 bases; unmatched bases: 9. Germline values: CDR1 SGDLS, CDR2 YYNGEE. The CDR3 has 17 amino acids. The CDR3 loop reads CASSVGQGPCSNSPLHF. The CDR3, as DNA: TGTGCCAGCAGCGTAGGACAGGGCCCGTGCAGTAATTCACCCCTCCACTTT. Full variable domain (remainder filled in from reference TRBV9 and TRBJ1-6): DSGVTQTPKHLITATGQRVTLRCSPRSGDLSVYWYQQSLDQGLQFLIQYYNGEERAKGNILERFSAQQFPDLHSELNLSSLELGDSALYFCASSVGQGPCSNSPLHFGNGTRLTVT.

This clonotype was observed at least ten times. The rearrangement links TRBV7-9 to TRBJ2-2, with TRBD1 as a possible D gene (5 bases). The V end lost 5 bases, the J end lost 2 bases, and 15 bases lay between the germline ends. CDR1 is SEHNR and CDR2 is FQNEAQ in the germline V gene (reference sequence). The CDR3 length is 16 residues. The CDR3 sequence is CASSRNGHRNTGELFF. The CDR3 bases are TGTGCCAGCAGCCGGAACGGACACCGTAACACCGGGGAGCTGTTTTTT.

This clonotype was seen once. This chain connects TRBV19 to TRBJ1-2; D ambiguous. V lost 7 bases and J 1 base, leaving 13 bases between the germline ends. The CDR3 sequence is 14 residues long. Germline assignment: CDR1 LNHDA and CDR2 SQIVND (reference sequence). Written as DNA, the CDR3 is TGTGCCAGTACCCAACGAAGGCATAACTATGGCTACACCTTC. Translating it yields CASTQRRHNYGYTF.

This clonotype appeared a few times. The chain links TRBV28 to TRBJ1-5; D gene ambiguous. The CDR3 contains 13 residues. Germline CDR1 reads MDHEN; CDR2 reads SYDVKM. Trimming shortened V by 2 bases and J by 5 bases, and 7 bases separated the two germline ends. The CDR3 region is CASSLGSDQPQHF. As DNA, the CDR3 is TGTGCCAGCAGTTTAGGGTCTGATCAGCCCCAGCATTTT.

As concerns this clonotype: Compared with germline, one end of the junction differs, possibly owing to a read error. The rearrangement joins TRBV2 to TRBJ2-7; 11 nucleotides line up with TRBD1. The CDR3 is made up of 14 amino acids. In germline, CDR1 is SNHLY, CDR2 FYNNEI. This chain's CDR3 is CASIKGTGGTQMDF. The CDR3 DNA reads TGTGCCAGCATCAAGGGGACAGGGGGAACGCAAATGGACTTC. Variable domain in full (rest from reference TRBV2 and TRBJ2-7): EPEVTQTPSHQVTQMGQEVILRCVPISNHLYFYWYRQILGQKVEFLVSFYNNEISEKSEIFDDQFSVERPDGSNFTLKIRSTKLEDSAMYFCASIKGTGGTQMDFGPGTRLTVT.

This clonotype was observed at least ten times. The V call is TRBV6-5, the J call TRBJ1-1; no clear D gene. CDR1 and CDR2 from the germline V gene are MNHEY and SVGAGI. The CDR3 contains 14 residues. V lost 0 bases to trimming and J lost 4 bases, with 9 bases between them. Written as DNA, the CDR3 is TGTGCCAGCAGTTACTCGAAAGGATTCACTGAAGCTTTCTTT. It codes for CASSYSKGFTEAFF.

Ten or more counts support this clonotype. The chain has TRBV28 and TRBJ2-7; 8 bases agree with TRBD2. The V gene's germline CDR1 is MDHEN and CDR2 SYDVKM. The CDR3 is 16 residues long. The ends lost 4 bases at V and 1 base at J; junction bases unmatched: 9. The CDR3 DNA reads TGTGCCAGCAGTTGGGGTTGGACTAGCCGGTCCTACGAGCAGTACTTC. Translating it yields CASSWGWTSRSYEQYF.